One sample yielded the 27 T cell receptor beta chains listed below, sequenced in a study of CD8 T cells in ankylosing spondylitis. TCRdb fed the 5' RACE reads into MiXCR, producing one record per CDR3 protein. Altogether 500,000 to 550,000 distinct CDR3 sequences are present, over 9.5% being singletons, with the ten largest covering nearly 7%. Antigens of these TCRs are unknown. The study's findings and limits: Within ankylosing spondylitis blood, a TCR beta motif made up of under 10 highly homologous variants appeared to be characteristic.

The sample was blood, either unsorted or a sorted T cell fraction (not recorded which). The source is a male donor with ankylosing spondylitis.

This chain joins TRBV2 and TRBJ2-7; D is unclear. This CDR3 is 13 amino acids long. Germline V gene data show CDR1 as SNHLY and CDR2 as FYNNEI. V lost 2 bases to trimming and J lost 1 base, with 6 bases between them. CDR3 sequence reads: CASSEMGSYEQYV. CDR3 nucleotide sequence: TGTGCCAGCAGTGAAATGGGGTCCTACGAGCAGTACGTC.

The V gene is TRBV7-9, the J gene TRBJ1-4, with TRBD1 matching 7 bases. The CDR3 consists of 16 residues. The germline CDR1 and CDR2 sequences are SEHNR and FQNEAQ (reference sequence). Unmatched junction bases numbered 4, after V lost 3 bases and J lost 0 bases. CDR3 loop: CASSFKGTATNEKLFF. CDR3 bases: TGTGCCAGCAGCTTCAAGGGGACAGCAACTAATGAAAAACTGTTTTTT.

The chain has TRBV7-8 and TRBJ1-2; TRBD1 agrees at 7 bases. Germline loops: CDR1 SGHVS, CDR2 FQNEAQ. The length of the CDR3 is 13 residues. With V trimmed by 6 bases and J by 1 base, 2 bases remained unmatched. The CDR3 protein is CASRRDSNYGYTF. As DNA, the CDR3 is TGTGCCAGCAGAAGGGACAGTAACTATGGCTACACCTTC.

This clonotype showed up just a few times. The chain joins TRBV3-1 to TRBJ2-1; TRBD2 aligns across 9 bases. With V trimmed by 4 bases and J by 7 bases, 14 bases remained unmatched. The CDR3 length is 17 residues. Germline V gives CDR1 LGHDT, CDR2 YNNKEL (reference sequence). The DNA of the CDR3 is TGTGCCAGCAGCCCGAGGCGGGCGGGAGGGCCGCTGAATGAGCAGTTCTTC. Protein product: CASSPRRAGGPLNEQFF.

The chain couples TRBV6-2 or TRBV6-3 to TRBJ2-7, with D uncertain. Trimming removed 6 bases at V and 5 bases at J, with 11 bases between. There are 12 residues in the CDR3. Germline V gene data show CDR1 as MNHEY and CDR2 as SVGEGT. The CDR3 sequence: CASRDHPHEQYF. DNA for the CDR3: TGTGCCAGCAGGGACCACCCGCACGAGCAGTACTTC.

The table lists this clonotype with a few counts. The chain couples TRBV27 to TRBJ1-2; the D is unclear. Trimming pared 5 bases from V and 4 bases from J, leaving 11 bases between. The CDR3 extends over 13 amino acids. The germline V gene has CDR1 MNHEY and CDR2 SMNVEV (reference sequence). CDR3 in DNA: TGTGCCAGCAGTCCTGCGGGCCTCTATGGCTACACCTTC. Its translation is CASSPAGLYGYTF.

This clonotype was counted only a few times. The rearrangement links TRBV27 to TRBJ2-1; D might be TRBD2 (7 bases). This CDR3 region has 15 residues. V was shortened by 7 bases and J by 4 bases, with 17 bases between the two germline ends. CDR1 is MNHEY and CDR2 is SMNVEV in the germline V gene (reference sequence). The CDR3 DNA reads TGTGCCAGCACCTGGGGCGGGGGCCTTTACAATGAGCAGTTCTTC. As protein: CASTWGGGLYNEQFF.

This clonotype was observed many times. V gene TRBV14 combines with J gene TRBJ1-2, with 8 bases matching TRBD1. CDR3 length: 16 amino acids. CDR1 SGHDN and CDR2 FVKESK come from the germline V gene. V was clipped by 4 bases and J by 3 bases; unmatched bases: 10. CDR3 in DNA: TGTGCCAGCAGCCCCCACAGGGGGGCAAGCGACTATGGCTACACCTTC. Its protein product is CASSPHRGASDYGYTF.

The sample holds a few counts of this clonotype. This chain joins TRBV20-1 and TRBJ2-1; the match to TRBD2 covers 7 bases. CDR1 and CDR2 (germline): DFQATT, SNEGSKA (reference sequence). The length of the CDR3 is 13 residues. Unmatched junction bases numbered 8, after V lost 5 bases and J lost 7 bases. The CDR3 DNA follows: TGCAGTGCTCCTGGACTAGTGGGTAATGAGCAGTTCTTC. It yields the protein CSAPGLVGNEQFF.

J is TRBJ2-2 and V is TRBV15; weak D call: TRBD1 (5 bases). This CDR3 contains 14 residues. Germline values: CDR1 LNHNV, CDR2 YYDKDF (reference sequence). Trimming removed 5 bases at V and 7 bases at J, with 14 bases between. The CDR3 nucleotides read TGTGCCACCAGCGATCTAACAGGAATCGGGGAGCTGTTTTTT. Residues: CATSDLTGIGELFF. Full variable domain (outside the CDR3, taken from reference TRBV15 and TRBJ2-2): DAMVIQNPRYQVTQFGKPVTLSCSQTLNHNVMYWYQQKSSQAPKLLFHYYDKDFNNEADTPDNFQSRRPNTSFCFLDIRSPGLGDTAMYLCATSDLTGIGELFFGEGSRLTVL.

In its sample, this clonotype was seen a few times. CDR3 protein: CASSPPTGGDTEAFF. The CDR3 bases are TGTGCCAGCAGCCCTCCGACAGGGGGGGACACTGAAGCTTTCTTT. The chain recombines TRBV13 with TRBJ1-1, with 9 positions matching TRBD1. Germline-derived CDR1 and CDR2 are PRHDT and FYEKMQ (reference sequence). V shed 5 bases and J 3 bases; nucleotides not matched to a gene: 7. CDR3 size: 15 residues.

This clonotype appeared many times. V is TRBV27 and J is TRBJ2-3; D remains ambiguous. The CDR3 has 14 amino acids. Per germline, CDR1 MNHEY and CDR2 SMNVEV (reference sequence). Trimming pared 0 bases from V and 5 bases from J, leaving 9 bases between. The CDR3 nucleotides read TGTGCCAGCAGTTTATCTACCCGCGGAGATACGCAGTATTTT. This translates into CASSLSTRGDTQYF.

The gene calls are TRBV7-2 and TRBJ2-7; 9 bases agree with TRBD1. The CDR3 runs to 16 residues. Germline assignment: CDR1 SGHTA and CDR2 FQGNSA. The ends lost 3 bases at V and 1 base at J; junction bases unmatched: 7. CDR3 amino acids: CASSFRGGTGSYEQYF. CDR3 DNA: TGTGCCAGCAGCTTTAGGGGTGGGACAGGGTCCTACGAGCAGTACTTC.

The sample holds a few counts of this clonotype. The gene calls are TRBV5-1 and TRBJ2-4, with D maybe TRBD2 (7 bases). This CDR3 spans 14 amino acids. The germline gives CDR1 SGHRS, CDR2 YFSETQ. V was clipped by 6 bases and J by 6 bases, with 16 bases between them. CDR3 in amino acids: CASKIDGGPNIQYF. CDR3 nucleotide sequence: TGCGCCAGCAAAATTGACGGGGGGCCAAACATTCAGTACTTC. The variable domain in full, completed from reference TRBV5-1 and TRBJ2-4, reads KAGVTQTPRYLIKTRGQQVTLSCSPISGHRSVSWYQQTPGQGLQFLFEYFSETQRNKGNFPGRFSGRQFSNSRSEMNVSTLELGDSALYLCASKIDGGPNIQYFGAGTRLSVL.

This clonotype was counted between two and nine times. The V and J genes are TRBV24-1 and TRBJ2-3, with 8 bases that match TRBD1. This CDR3 has 14 amino acids. The germline V gene encodes CDR1 KGHDR and CDR2 SFDVKD. V lost 3 bases to trimming and J lost 5 bases; unmatched junction nucleotides: 3. This chain's CDR3 is CATSDRQGQDTQYF. The CDR3 DNA reads as TGTGCCACCAGTGATCGACAGGGGCAAGATACGCAGTATTTT.

V is TRBV20-1 and J is TRBJ2-5; D perhaps matches TRBD1 (6 bases). The V and J ends lost 1 base and 0 bases respectively, with 12 bases between them. CDR1 is DFQATT and CDR2 is SNEGSKA in the germline V gene (reference sequence). This CDR3 is built from 15 residues. CDR3 DNA sequence: TGCAGTGCTAGAGTTTACGACAGGTACCAAGAGACCCAGTACTTC. Amino acid sequence: CSARVYDRYQETQYF.

This clonotype was counted ten times or more. The chain uses TRBV20-1 and TRBJ2-2; 7 bases align to TRBD1. V lost 1 base to trimming and J lost 1 base; unmatched junction nucleotides: 6. Germline V lookup: CDR1 DFQATT, CDR2 SNEGSKA (reference sequence). CDR3 length equals 16 residues. CDR3 residues: CSARVGTDKNTGELFF. Here the CDR3 DNA reads TGCAGTGCTAGAGTAGGGACAGACAAGAACACCGGGGAGCTGTTTTTT.

This clonotype was counted a few times. The rearrangement links TRBV7-2 to TRBJ2-1; D is ambiguous. The CDR3 is made up of 13 amino acids. Germline CDR1 reads SGHTA; CDR2 reads FQGNSA. Trimming removed 3 bases from V and 4 bases from J, with 7 bases in between. The CDR3 DNA sequence: TGTGCCAGCAGCTTCGAAGATTACAATGAGCAGTTCTTC. Its protein product is CASSFEDYNEQFF.

The sample holds a few counts of this clonotype. This chain joins TRBV20-1 and TRBJ1-2; D perhaps matches TRBD1 (5 bases). V lost 4 bases to trimming and J lost 4 bases, with 10 bases between them. Germline lookup yields CDR1 DFQATT and CDR2 SNEGSKA (reference sequence). The CDR3 extends over 12 amino acids. The DNA of the CDR3 is TGCAGTGCTAAAGGGGCGAGCTATGGCTACACCTTC. Protein product: CSAKGASYGYTF.

This clonotype was seen a few times. The V call is TRBV5-5, the J call TRBJ2-1; 8 bases map to TRBD1. This CDR3 has 16 amino acids. Trimming at V came to 5 bases and at J to 5 bases, leaving 12 bases not matched to a gene. Per the germline V gene, CDR1 is SGHKS and CDR2 is YYEKEE (reference sequence). CDR3 protein: CASRPDGGTGHNEQFF. The DNA of the CDR3 is TGTGCCAGCAGGCCGGACGGAGGGACAGGCCACAATGAGCAGTTCTTC. Complete variable domain (other parts from reference TRBV5-5 and TRBJ2-1): DAGVTQSPTHLIKTRGQQVTLRCSPISGHKSVSWYQQVLGQGPQFIFQYYEKEERGRGNFPDRFSARQFPNYSSELNVNALLLGDSALYLCASRPDGGTGHNEQFFGPGTRLTVL.

J is TRBJ2-1 and V is TRBV5-1; 9 positions match TRBD1. The CDR3 extends over 13 amino acids. V lost 4 bases, J lost 5 bases, and 1 base stayed unmatched. Germline V gene data show CDR1 as SGHRS and CDR2 as YFSETQ. Here the CDR3 reads CASSRTGDNEQFF. The CDR3 DNA reads TGCGCCAGCAGCCGGACAGGGGACAATGAGCAGTTCTTC.

This clonotype has more than one count but fewer than ten. The chain has TRBV19 and TRBJ2-7, with 7 bases fitting TRBD1. This CDR3 spans 19 amino acids. The trim removed 9 bases at V and 0 bases at J, leaving 23 bases unmatched. Germline V gene sequence: CDR1 LNHDA, CDR2 SQIVND (reference sequence). CDR3 sequence (DNA): TGTGCCAGATCCATCTCGACAGGGCCAAACTTTCAAAGCTCCTACGAGCAGTACTTC. Residues: CARSISTGPNFQSSYEQYF.

This clonotype was counted between two and nine times. J is TRBJ2-3 and V is TRBV20-1; D possibly corresponds to TRBD2 (5 bases). This CDR3 spans 15 amino acids. CDR1 is DFQATT and CDR2 is SNEGSKA in the germline V gene (reference sequence). V was shortened by 0 bases and J by 5 bases, with 15 bases between the two germline ends. The CDR3 region is CSARDGAEDGDTQYF. CDR3 coding DNA: TGCAGTGCTAGAGATGGAGCGGAGGATGGAGATACGCAGTATTTT.

The rearrangement uses TRBV5-1 and TRBJ1-1; 10 bases agree with TRBD1. The CDR3 sequence is 14 residues long. The germline V gene encodes CDR1 SGHRS and CDR2 YFSETQ. The J segment lost 4 bases and the V segment lost 4 bases, leaving 4 bases of the junction unmatched. The CDR3 DNA reads as TGCGCCAGCAGCATCCGGACAGGGGGCACTGAAGCTTTCTTT. Translation gives CASSIRTGGTEAFF. Full variable domain (rest looked up from reference TRBV5-1 and TRBJ1-1): KAGVTQTPRYLIKTRGQQVTLSCSPISGHRSVSWYQQTPGQGLQFLFEYFSETQRNKGNFPGRFSGRQFSNSRSEMNVSTLELGDSALYLCASSIRTGGTEAFFGQGTRLTVV.

This sequence joins TRBV5-1 and TRBJ2-5, with D possibly matching TRBD2 (6 bases). The CDR3 sequence is 14 residues long. The germline V gene encodes CDR1 SGHRS and CDR2 YFSETQ. Trimming removed 4 bases at V and 1 base at J, with 11 bases between. CDR3 bases: TGCGCCAGCAGCGTTCCTAGCGCCCAAGAGACCCAGTACTTC. Translation: CASSVPSAQETQYF.

Many counts were recorded for this clonotype. The CDR3 DNA reads TGCAGCGTTTGGGACAGGGACAATCAGCCCCAGCATTTT. It is translated as CSVWDRDNQPQHF. The V call is TRBV29-1, the J call TRBJ1-5; 9 bases fit TRBD1. Looked up from germline, CDR1 is SQVTM and CDR2 is ANQGSEA. The CDR3 extends over 13 amino acids. Unmatched junction bases numbered 2, after V lost 5 bases and J lost 3 bases.

The V and J genes are TRBV28 and TRBJ1-5; 7 bases map to TRBD1. Germline loops: CDR1 MDHEN, CDR2 SYDVKM. This CDR3 comprises 15 residues. The V gene end was trimmed by 10 bases and the J gene end by 4 bases; junction bases not matched to a gene: 13. The CDR3 bases are TGTGCCACCTTCCCTTTGACAGGGCGGAATCAGCCCCAGCATTTT. Translating gives CATFPLTGRNQPQHF.